Sequencing of this T cell receptor beta chain was carried out in a study of beta chain features in type 1 diabetes (dated by TCRdb to the late 2010s). The study in broad terms: Mean age, gender distribution, total cell number and subset yield did not differ between patients and healthy donors. Across all samples, roughly 110,000,000 sorted cells were examined, and cell number per subset correlated strongly with RNA yield. The study compared the TCRB repertoires of sorted circulating CD4+ T cell subsets in recently diagnosed type 1 diabetes patients with those in matched healthy donors. Whereas all 30 or so donors provided naive and central memory subsets, regulatory and stem cell-like memory subsets were isolated from just 8 patients and about eight healthy donors.

The High Capacity cDNA Reverse Transcription Kit was used to reverse transcribe all of the isolated RNA, meaning that expressed TCRB transcripts were what got sequenced. Naive, central memory and regulatory T cell samples underwent deep immunoSEQ sequencing, averaging about 3.57 million total reads per sample. Sorted cells were lysed in RLT buffer, and RNA was extracted using DNase-treated RNeasy Micro or Mini kits according to cell number. Each cell subset was processed on its own to prevent cross-contamination, while patient and healthy donor samples were processed together. The immunoSEQ multiplex PCR was used to amplify TCRB sequences from cDNA, generating 87-bp fragments that spanned the CDR3 region. Sequencing of the amplicons was performed on the Illumina HiSeq platform. Per the authors' processing: Synthetic template baselines were used to correct PCR bias computationally, reads within Hamming distance 2 were collapsed together, and singletons that could not be merged were discarded. Reads were aligned against IMGT to assign V, D and J genes, CDR3 length and insertions or deletions at six rearrangement sites. Within each subset, clonotype counts were normalized to sorted cell number, after which true diversity and Gini coefficients were computed with the tcR R package. The overlap coefficient, calculated on TCRB nucleotide sequences, was used to measure repertoire sharing. Here the immuneACCESS table is served through TCRdb, limited to in-frame sequences with V and J called. Missing clones are a known gap in these copies; in checked studies unresolved V genes cover under half, and the rest lacks a known reason. The D gene and trimming were derived from the DNA, and the V and J assignments and clone size from that table. This sample comprises 300,000 to 350,000 clones, around 9.3% of them detected only once. The ten largest account for 0.95% to 1.1% of the sample.

Regarding this clone: The clone's antigen remains unknown. No much larger clone is present one base from it, and per-base qualities are unavailable. In the same sample, other DNA sequences code for this CDR3.

Study-wide conclusions, independent of this receptor: At VDJ recombination sites, patients with type 1 diabetes made fewer insertions and deleted more nucleotides, a pattern implying thymic rearrangement abnormalities. Shorter templates might have been favored by PCR, but patient and control samples were amplified and corrected together, so both groups would have been affected equally by any skew. In all four CD4+ subsets, TCRB CDR3 length was moderately but significantly shorter in type 1 diabetes patients. Because cDNA was sequenced instead of genomic DNA, activated cells with high expression could be over-represented, although the groups did not differ in activation or CD3 levels. Naive, central memory and regulatory TCRB repertoires appeared to be more alike among patients than among healthy donors. Because the HLA sub-analyses included only small numbers of individuals, any influence of HLA type on TCRB rearrangement was left unresolved.

A single peripheral blood draw of roughly 0.11 L on average was collected from each donor into heparinised tubes. A BD FACSAria II and a panel including CD45RO, CCR7, CD25, CD127, CD95 and CD27 were used to sort naive, central memory, regulatory and stem cell-like memory CD4+ T cells. Every sorted population had a purity above 95%. PBMCs were isolated right away by Lymphoprep density gradient centrifugation and were stained directly, without culture. To minimize batch effects, samples were stained and sorted in pairs, one healthy donor with one patient per experiment. The germline V gene gives CDR1 as SGHTA and CDR2 as FQGNSA. The junction shows trimming of 1 base on V and 5 bases on J, plus 6 bases between the germline ends. Its CDR3 holds 13 amino acids, cysteine through phenylalanine. The CDR3 DNA has 39 bases and is translated from base 1.

This receptor was obtained from a man younger than 45 with type 1 diabetes. Sample: central memory CD4+ T cells from blood. The chain employs TRBV7-2 and TRBJ1-5; the D gene remains uncertain. The CDR3 protein sequence reads: CASSLEEDQPQHF. The base sequence is TGTGCCAGCAGCTTAGAAGAGGATCAGCCCCAGCATTTT.